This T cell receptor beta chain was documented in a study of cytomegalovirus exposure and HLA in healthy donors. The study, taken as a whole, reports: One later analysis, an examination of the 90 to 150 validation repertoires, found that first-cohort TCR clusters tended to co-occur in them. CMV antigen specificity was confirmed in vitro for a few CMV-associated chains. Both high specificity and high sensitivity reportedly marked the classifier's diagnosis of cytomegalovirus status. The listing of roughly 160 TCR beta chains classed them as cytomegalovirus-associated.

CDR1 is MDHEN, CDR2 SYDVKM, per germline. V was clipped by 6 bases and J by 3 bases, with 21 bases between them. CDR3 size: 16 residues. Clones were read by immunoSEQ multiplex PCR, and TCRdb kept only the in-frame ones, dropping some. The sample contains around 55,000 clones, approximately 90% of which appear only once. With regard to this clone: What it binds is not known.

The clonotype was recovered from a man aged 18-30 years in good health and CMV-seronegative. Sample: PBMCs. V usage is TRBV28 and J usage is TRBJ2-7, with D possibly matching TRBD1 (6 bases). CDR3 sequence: CASRNQGRGELYEQYF. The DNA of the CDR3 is TGTGCCAGCAGAAATCAAGGCAGGGGCGAACTCTACGAGCAGTACTTC.